A selection of T cell receptor beta chains follows, all from one sample in a study of CD8+ T cells in alopecia areata. Profiled with immunoSEQ multiplex PCR; TCRdb holds only in-frame clones, not every one. The table records around 190,000 clones, roughly 56% of them present only once. The specimen sequenced was CD8+ T cells sorted from blood. Every receptor here comes from a human donor in good health. Each CDR3 is given with its conserved first and last residue. The order of the fields is clone size, D gene, V gene, J gene, CDR3 protein, CDR3 DNA. D genes are given only for firm matches. Some rows mark clone size as missing; the rest say once, few, many or name a class of expanded clone.

-	-	TRBV27	TRBJ2-5	CASSSAGRDETQYF	TGTGCCAGCAGTTCGGCAGGGCGGGACGAGACCCAGTACTTC
few	-	TRBV7-9	TRBJ2-5	CASSLVGGPETQYF	TGTGCCAGCAGCTTAGTTGGGGGCCCGGAGACCCAGTACTTC
-	-	TRBV6-5	TRBJ1-5	CASWGGLNQPQHF	TGTGCCAGTTGGGGGGGGCTAAATCAGCCCCAGCATTTT
-	TRBD1	TRBV29-1	TRBJ1-1	CSVGGTANTEAFF	TGCAGCGTGGGCGGGACAGCCAACACTGAAGCTTTCTTT
-	-	TRBV29-1	TRBJ1-2	CSVVSGAYGYTF	TGCAGCGTTGTTTCAGGGGCGTATGGCTACACCTTC
few	TRBD1	TRBV29-1	TRBJ1-2	CSDLTGGANYGYTF	TGCAGCGACCTAACAGGGGGCGCGAACTATGGCTACACCTTC
-	TRBD1	TRBV9	TRBJ1-1	CASSVVPGGGTEAFF	TGTGCCAGCAGCGTAGTTCCAGGGGGAGGGACTGAAGCTTTCTTT
-	-	TRBV6-5	TRBJ2-7	CASKGVPTSYEQYF	TGTGCCAGCAAGGGGGTCCCGACCTCCTACGAGCAGTACTTC
few	-	TRBV14	TRBJ1-1	CASSQFDVRTEAFF	TGTGCCAGCAGCCAATTTGATGTCCGCACTGAAGCTTTCTTT
few	TRBD1	TRBV4-1	TRBJ1-3	CASSPGNTGGSGNTIYF	TGCGCCAGCAGCCCTGGAAATACAGGGGGCTCTGGAAACACCATATATTTT
-	-	TRBV5-1	TRBJ1-1	CASSLGQAEAFF	TGCGCCAGCAGCTTGGGTCAAGCTGAAGCTTTCTTT
-	-	TRBV9	TRBJ2-3	CASSVAVNRAGPTDTQYF	TGTGCCAGCAGCGTAGCCGTGAATAGGGCAGGGCCTACAGATACGCAGTATTTT
few	TRBD1	TRBV11-2	TRBJ1-1	CASSIPGTGFEAFF	TGTGCCAGCAGCATCCCCGGGACAGGGTTTGAAGCTTTCTTT
-	-	TRBV7-8	TRBJ1-6	CASSLGGPESYNSPLHF	TGTGCCAGCAGCTTAGGAGGCCCAGAGAGCTATAATTCACCCCTCCACTTT
once	-	TRBV27	TRBJ2-7	CASSLRVSYEQYF	TGTGCCAGCAGTTTACGGGTATCCTACGAGCAGTACTTC
-	-	TRBV28	TRBJ2-7	CASSFRTAYEQYF	TGTGCCAGCAGTTTCCGAACAGCCTACGAGCAGTACTTC
-	TRBD1	TRBV25-1	TRBJ2-7	CASSDDRDEQYF	TGTGCCAGCAGCGATGACAGGGACGAGCAGTACTTC
few	TRBD2	TRBV7-9	TRBJ2-5	CASTTRGGQETQYF	TGTGCCAGCACCACCCGCGGGGGACAAGAGACCCAGTACTTC
-	TRBD1	TRBV5-6	TRBJ1-4	CASSAGQGHEKLFF	TGTGCCAGCTCGGCCGGACAGGGCCATGAAAAACTGTTTTTT
-	-	TRBV27	TRBJ1-5	CASRPGTPNQPQHF	TGTGCCAGCAGGCCCGGGACACCCAATCAGCCCCAGCATTTT
once	TRBD2	TRBV6-5	TRBJ2-1	CASSYQASGVNEQFF	TGTGCCAGCAGTTACCAGGCTAGCGGGGTAAATGAGCAGTTCTTC
-	-	TRBV9	TRBJ2-7	CASSGLGAYEQYF	TGTGCCAGCAGCGGACTGGGAGCCTACGAGCAGTACTTC
once	TRBD1	TRBV5-6	TRBJ2-7	CASSSTVFFPTGSDEQYF	TGTGCCAGCAGCTCAACCGTATTCTTCCCGACAGGGTCGGACGAGCAGTACTTC
-	TRBD2	TRBV6-5	TRBJ2-3	CASSADGDYRYF	TGTGCCAGCAGTGCCGATGGGGACTATCGGTATTTT
-	-	TRBV5-1	TRBJ1-2	CASSLDTSNYGYTF	TGCGCCAGCAGCTTAGACACCTCTAACTATGGCTACACCTTC